Below, 10 T cell receptor beta chains from the same sample are listed, as sequenced in a study of identical twins. MiXCR, run by TCRdb on the 5' RACE reads, gives a single entry per CDR3 protein. Among some 570,000 distinct CDR3 sequences listed, 20% to 25% were seen once. The sample was also linked to a second study, of yellow fever vaccine responses in identical twins.

Sequencing used CD4+ T cells sorted from blood. The receptors come from a woman aged 18-29 years in good health.

This clonotype was picked up a small number of times. This sequence joins TRBV20-1 and TRBJ2-3, with TRBD2 matching over 7 bases. This CDR3 spans 14 amino acids. From germline, CDR1 is DFQATT and CDR2 SNEGSKA (reference sequence). V gave up 5 bases and J gave up 1 base; unmatched junction bases: 6. Here the CDR3 reads CSAPSSGGTDTQYF. CDR3 DNA sequence: TGCAGTGCTCCCTCGAGCGGGGGCACAGATACGCAGTATTTT.

The genes are TRBV5-1 and TRBJ2-7; D might be TRBD1 or TRBD2, each matching 5 bases. V lost 7 bases and J 2 bases, leaving 13 bases between the germline ends. CDR1 is SGHRS and CDR2 is YFSETQ in the germline V gene. This CDR3 region has 13 residues. CDR3 amino acids: CASWGSTPYEQYF. The CDR3, as DNA: TGCGCCAGCTGGGGGTCCACCCCCTACGAGCAGTACTTC.

This clonotype occurred a few times. J is TRBJ2-5 and V is TRBV5-1; the D call may be TRBD1 or TRBD2 (6 bases each). Trimming removed 4 bases from V and 4 bases from J, with 23 bases in between. Germline CDR1 and CDR2: SGHRS and YFSETQ. This CDR3 is built from 17 residues. This CDR3 is CASSPRGLRGVGETQYF. The CDR3 DNA follows: TGCGCCAGCAGCCCCCGGGGGCTACGAGGTGTGGGAGAGACCCAGTACTTC. Filled out from reference TRBV5-1 and TRBJ2-5, the complete variable domain reads KAGVTQTPRYLIKTRGQQVTLSCSPISGHRSVSWYQQTPGQGLQFLFEYFSETQRNKGNFPGRFSGRQFSNSRSEMNVSTLELGDSALYLCASSPRGLRGVGETQYFGPGTRLLVL.

This clonotype was seen a single time. This chain connects TRBV5-6 to TRBJ2-1, with 8 bases that match TRBD2. The CDR3 runs 16 residues. Germline CDR1 reads SGHDT; CDR2 reads YYEEEE. With V trimmed by 0 bases and J by 4 bases, 6 bases remained unmatched. The CDR3 bases are TGTGCCAGCAGCTTGGGGCCCCAGCGGGGGTACAATGAGCAGTTCTTC. Encoded protein: CASSLGPQRGYNEQFF.

CDR3 bases: TGTGCCAGCCCTTTAAAGCGGGATACGAACACCGGGGAGCTGTTTTTT. Protein: CASPLKRDTNTGELFF. V gene TRBV12-3 or TRBV12-4 combines with J gene TRBJ2-2; 7 bases map to TRBD2. V lost 8 bases and J lost 0; bases outside the gene matches: 9. The CDR3 covers 16 residues.

This clonotype was detected only a few times. V and J are TRBV12-3 or TRBV12-4 and TRBJ2-1, with D maybe TRBD1 (6 bases). V lost 2 bases and J lost 9, with 8 bases in between. The CDR3 spans 12 residues. The CDR3 nucleotides are TGTGCCAGCAGTTTACAGGGGTTTGAGCAGTTCTTC. It encodes CASSLQGFEQFF.

The chain couples TRBV6-1 to TRBJ1-1, with 9 nucleotides matching TRBD1. Trimming at V came to 7 bases and at J to 0 bases, leaving 3 bases not matched to a gene. CDR3 length equals 14 residues. Germline V CDR1 and CDR2: MNHNS, SASEGT. The CDR3 DNA is TGTGCCAGCAAACAGGGGGCGTTGAACACTGAAGCTTTCTTT. It codes for CASKQGALNTEAFF.

This clonotype has only a few counts. The rearrangement joins TRBV18 to TRBJ2-3; 8 bases are a match to TRBD2. V shed 2 bases, J shed 4 bases, and the junction held 5 bases outside the gene matches. Germline values: CDR1 KGHSH, CDR2 LQKENI. The CDR3 is 15 amino acids. For the CDR3, the DNA is TGTGCCAGCTCACCAACAGGCGGGAGGTCAGATACGCAGTATTTT. Translation: CASSPTGGRSDTQYF.

This clonotype turned up a few times. The chain links TRBV20-1 to TRBJ2-3; TRBD2 matches 14 bases. Germline values: CDR1 DFQATT, CDR2 SNEGSKA (reference sequence). V was pared by 1 base and J by 4 bases, with 4 bases of the junction left unmatched. The CDR3 runs 16 residues. Here the CDR3 reads CSARGTSGGQADTQYF. CDR3 sequence (DNA): TGCAGTGCTAGAGGGACTAGCGGGGGGCAGGCAGATACGCAGTATTTT.

The V call is TRBV6-5, the J call TRBJ2-1, with TRBD2 matching over 9 bases. Germline V CDR1 and CDR2: MNHEY, SVGAGI. This CDR3 is built from 15 residues. With 2 bases clipped from V and 9 bases from J, the junction kept 8 bases outside the gene matches. The chain's CDR3 is CASSYASGRKLEQFF. The CDR3 DNA sequence: TGTGCCAGCAGTTACGCGAGCGGGAGGAAGCTTGAGCAGTTCTTC.